These T cell receptor beta chains were read from a single sample in a study of blood T cells in healthy people across ages. Each CDR3 protein gets one entry after TCRdb re-called the 5' RACE reads with MiXCR. The sample carries 600,000 or so distinct CDR3 sequences, about 30% recorded once. What was sequenced was blood. The receptors shown here come from an elderly woman in good health. CDR3s include the opening cysteine and the closing phenylalanine or tryptophan. The D gene is left open where the match is weak. The size of a clone is reported for some rows only, either as once, few or many, or as a class for expanded clones.

TRBD1,TRBV28,TRBJ2-6,many,CASSFPGTGGTGANVLTF,TGTGCCAGCAGCTTTCCCGGGACAGGGGGCACTGGGGCCAACGTCCTGACTTTC
TRBD2,TRBV28,TRBJ2-1,many,CASSFGGAAYNEQFF,TGTGCCAGCAGTTTCGGGGGGGCGGCCTACAATGAGCAGTTCTTC
TRBD2,TRBV11-2,TRBJ2-7,many,CASSPRGGDWRTFTYEQYF,TGTGCCAGCAGCCCTCGGGGGGGGGATTGGCGGACCTTTACCTACGAGCAGTACTTC
-,TRBV29-1,TRBJ2-7,many,CSVEGEGDGAYEQYF,TGCAGCGTTGAAGGGGAGGGGGACGGGGCCTACGAGCAGTACTTC
TRBD1,TRBV6-5,TRBJ2-7,many,CASREGQGVGEQYF,TGTGCCAGCAGAGAGGGACAGGGAGTAGGAGAGCAGTACTTC
-,TRBV20-1,TRBJ1-1,-,CSAEIRPLGAEAFF,TGCAGTGCCGAGATAAGACCCTTGGGGGCTGAAGCTTTCTTT
-,TRBV9,TRBJ1-1,-,CASSPTQQPRTEAFF,TGTGCCAGCAGCCCCACCCAACAACCACGGACTGAAGCTTTCTTT
TRBD1,TRBV10-3,TRBJ2-7,many,CAISEGDRDTYEQYF,TGTGCCATCAGTGAGGGGGACAGGGATACTTACGAGCAGTACTTC
-,TRBV5-5,TRBJ2-6,many,CASSPAGRSGANVLTF,TGTGCCAGCAGCCCCGCGGGGAGGTCTGGGGCCAACGTCCTGACTTTC
-,TRBV29-1,TRBJ2-4,many,CSVVGGGDIQYF,TGCAGCGTTGTGGGTGGGGGAGACATTCAGTACTTC
-,TRBV5-1,TRBJ1-2,many,CASKQGGNYGYTF,TGCGCCAGCAAACAGGGCGGTAACTATGGCTACACCTTC
-,TRBV15,TRBJ1-5,-,CATGDGGTYSNQPQHF,TGTGCCACCGGGGATGGGGGGACATATAGCAATCAGCCCCAGCATTTT
TRBD2,TRBV20-1,TRBJ2-3,many,CSARDRVSGAYTDTQYF,TGCAGTGCTAGAGATCGGGTTAGCGGGGCATACACAGATACGCAGTATTTT
TRBD1,TRBV29-1,TRBJ1-1,-,CSVGQDRGITEAFF,TGCAGCGTGGGGCAGGACAGGGGTATCACTGAAGCTTTCTTT
TRBD1,TRBV20-1,TRBJ1-5,many,CSATDRIPNQPQHF,TGCAGTGCCACGGACAGGATCCCTAATCAGCCCCAGCATTTT
TRBD1,TRBV10-3,TRBJ1-2,few,CVTSGQESYGYTF,TGTGTCACCAGTGGACAGGAGTCCTATGGCTACACCTTC
TRBD1,TRBV3-1,TRBJ2-7,many,CASTPGTASEQYF,TGTGCCAGCACCCCCGGGACAGCTTCTGAGCAGTACTTC
-,TRBV20-1,TRBJ2-1,-,CSARDLAKQSSYNEQFF,TGCAGTGCTAGAGATCTAGCGAAACAGAGCTCCTACAATGAGCAGTTCTTC
-,TRBV28,TRBJ1-5,-,CASTHGTNNQSQHF,TGTGCCAGCACCCACGGGACGAACAATCAGTCCCAGCATTTT
TRBD1,TRBV12-3/TRBV12-4,TRBJ1-5,many,CASSLRDSTQHF,TGTGCCAGCAGTCTCCGGGACAGCACCCAGCATTTT
-,TRBV1,TRBJ2-1,many,CTSSQDLGGIPKNEQFF,TGCACCAGCAGCCAAGATCTTGGCGGGATCCCAAAGAATGAGCAGTTCTTC
-,TRBV7-2,TRBJ2-7,once,CASSRADYEQYF,TGTGCCAGCAGCCGCGCCGACTACGAGCAGTACTTC
TRBD2,TRBV7-9,TRBJ2-2,-,CASSYGLAGDTGELFF,TGTGCCAGCAGCTATGGGCTAGCGGGGGATACCGGGGAGCTGTTTTTT
-,TRBV12-3/TRBV12-4,TRBJ2-3,-,CASSQERASSDTQYF,TGTGCCAGCAGCCAAGAACGGGCCTCCTCAGATACGCAGTATTTT
-,TRBV7-6,TRBJ2-1,many,CASSALVNEQFF,TGTGCCAGCAGCGCCCTCGTGAATGAGCAGTTCTTC
-,TRBV5-1,TRBJ2-7,-,CASSLASGHPGTYEQYF,TGCGCCAGCAGCTTGGCTTCTGGACATCCTGGCACCTACGAGCAGTACTTC
-,TRBV6-1,TRBJ1-5,many,CASSEPQPQHF,TGTGCCAGCAGTGAACCCCAGCCCCAGCATTTT
-,TRBV20-1,TRBJ1-1,-,CSAIIANTEAFF,TGCAGTGCTATAATAGCGAACACTGAAGCTTTCTTT
TRBD1,TRBV30,TRBJ1-2,-,CAWSVLRGQSYGYTF,TGTGCCTGGAGTGTATTAAGGGGACAGAGCTATGGCTACACCTTC
TRBD1,TRBV29-1,TRBJ2-3,many,CSAETGGLSLFTDTQYF,TGCAGCGCAGAGACAGGGGGCCTCTCTCTGTTCACAGATACGCAGTATTTT
-,TRBV5-1,TRBJ1-1,few,CASSLAVNQNTEAFF,TGCGCCAGCAGCTTGGCCGTGAACCAGAACACTGAAGCTTTCTTT
TRBD2,TRBV5-1,TRBJ2-3,once,CASSRGDFADTQYF,TGCGCCAGCAGCCGGGGGGACTTCGCAGATACGCAGTATTTT
-,TRBV20-1,TRBJ2-3,-,CSARDLDTQYF,TGCAGTGCTAGAGATTTGGATACGCAGTATTTT
-,TRBV20-1,TRBJ2-7,few,CSASGSRSGRQYF,TGCAGTGCTAGTGGGTCCAGAAGCGGTCGGCAGTACTTC
TRBD1,TRBV6-1,TRBJ1-2,-,CAGSEGTGTLYGYTF,TGTGCCGGCAGTGAAGGGACAGGGACTCTCTATGGCTACACCTTC
-,TRBV12-3/TRBV12-4,TRBJ2-3,many,CASSLAATTDTQYF,TGTGCCAGCAGTTTAGCGGCCACCACAGATACGCAGTATTTT
-,TRBV6-1,TRBJ2-6,many,CASSVNRVSGANVLTF,TGTGCCAGCAGTGTCAACAGGGTTTCTGGGGCCAACGTCCTGACTTTC
TRBD1,TRBV20-1,TRBJ2-7,many,CSARPGQGAQREQYF,TGCAGTGCTAGACCGGGACAGGGGGCCCAGAGGGAGCAGTACTTC